This TCR beta chain came from a study of shared clonotypes between healthy human individuals. Study-level background: For every donor, three CD4 naive, three CD4 memory, two CD8 naive and one CD8 memory plates were used.

The authors distributed each subset's genomic DNA evenly over several immunoSEQ plates. Clones were read by immunoSEQ multiplex PCR, and TCRdb kept only the in-frame ones, dropping some. The data hold about 590,000 clones, with roughly 96% observed a single time. The naive CD8 fraction comprised CD45RO-negative cells positively selected for CCR7 and excluded terminally differentiated effector memory CD45RA+ cells. All donors were Caucasian adults living in Nashville, Tennessee. The sequenced sample consisted of naive CD8+ T cells sorted from blood. The TCR comes from a woman aged 25 to 39 in good health.

The CDR3 DNA reads TGTGCCAGCAGTCATCGGGCAGAGATTACCTACGAGCAGTACTTC. Its translation: CASSHRAEITYEQYF. The chain recombines TRBV28 with TRBJ2-7; D unresolved. In germline, CDR1 is MDHEN, CDR2 SYDVKM. Trimming took off 5 bases at V and 2 bases at J, with 16 bases between the two ends. The CDR3 spans 15 residues. Variable domain in full (rest from reference TRBV28 and TRBJ2-7): DVKVTQSSRYLVKRTGEKVFLECVQDMDHENMFWYRQDPGLGLRLIYFSYDVKMKEKGDIPEGYSVSREKKERFSLILESASTNQTSMYLCASSHRAEITYEQYFGPGTRLTVT.